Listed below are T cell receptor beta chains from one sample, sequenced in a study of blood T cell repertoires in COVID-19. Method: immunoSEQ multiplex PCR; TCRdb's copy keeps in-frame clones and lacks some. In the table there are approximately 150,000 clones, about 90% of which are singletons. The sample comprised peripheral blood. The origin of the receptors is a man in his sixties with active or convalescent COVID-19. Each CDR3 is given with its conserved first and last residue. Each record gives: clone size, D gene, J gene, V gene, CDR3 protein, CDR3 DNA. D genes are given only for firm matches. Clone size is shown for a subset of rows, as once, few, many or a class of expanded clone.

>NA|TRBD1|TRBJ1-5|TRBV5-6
CASRSGQDSGQPQHF
TGTGCCAGCAGATCCGGACAGGATTCGGGTCAGCCCCAGCATTTT
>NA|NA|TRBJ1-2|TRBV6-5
CASSYDRSSGYGYTF
TGTGCCAGCAGTTACGACCGCTCTTCGGGCTATGGCTACACCTTC
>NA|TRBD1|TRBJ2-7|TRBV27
CASSSAGQGLYEQYF
TGTGCCAGCAGTTCCGCGGGACAGGGGCTCTACGAGCAGTACTTC
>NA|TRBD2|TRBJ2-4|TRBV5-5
CASSSLAGESGNIQYF
TGTGCCAGCAGCTCTTTAGCGGGAGAGTCGGGAAACATTCAGTACTTC
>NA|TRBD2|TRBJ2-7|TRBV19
CASSGGLAGDYEQYF
TGTGCCAGTAGTGGGGGACTAGCGGGAGATTACGAGCAGTACTTC
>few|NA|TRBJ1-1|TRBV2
CASSERQLNTEAFF
TGTGCCAGCAGTGAGAGGCAGTTGAACACTGAAGCTTTCTTT
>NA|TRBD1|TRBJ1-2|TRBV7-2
CASSRTGGYGYTF
TGTGCCAGCAGCCGTACAGGGGGCTATGGCTACACCTTC
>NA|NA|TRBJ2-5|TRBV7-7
CASSLGPSGETQYF
TGTGCTAGCAGCTTAGGGCCGTCGGGTGAGACCCAGTACTTC
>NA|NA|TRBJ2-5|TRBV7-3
CASSQGREETQYF
TGTGCCAGCAGCCAGGGTAGAGAAGAGACCCAGTACTTC
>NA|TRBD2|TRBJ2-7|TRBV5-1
CASSRTSGRADSYEQYF
TGCGCCAGCAGCAGGACTAGCGGGAGGGCGGACTCCTACGAGCAGTACTTC